A single T cell receptor beta chain is shown here with its context. Its antigen is currently unknown. Indicated time point: week 47, end of study. Each dose of the vaccine consisted of 300 ug of mutant IDH1 20-mer peptide, with topical imiquimod. Trimming took 4 bases from V and 11 from J; bases not matched to a gene: 12. The CDR3 has 14 amino acids. Germline CDR1 is SGHRS and CDR2 is YFSETQ. These data come from a study of a mutant IDH1 vaccine in newly diagnosed glioma. Some clones are missing from TCRdb's copy, which holds only in-frame ones; the method was immunoSEQ multiplex PCR. The data contain tens of thousands of clones, over 80% of them singletons.

The source was PBMCs, collected from a glioma patient whose treatment included an IDH1 peptide vaccine. This TCR came from a young man with glioma. J is TRBJ1-1 and V is TRBV5-1; 9 nucleotides line up with TRBD1. DNA of the CDR3: TGCGCCAGCAGCCCCACGGGACAGGGCCCGGTCGCTTTCTTT. Translation gives CASSPTGQGPVAFF.